The sequence of this T cell receptor (beta chain) was determined in a study of shared clonotypes between healthy human individuals. Points from the study as a whole: Specimens sampled were limited to blood, with tissue repertoires likely differing.

Sequenced by immunoSEQ multiplex PCR; TCRdb stores in-frame clones only, minus some. This table has some 1.5 million clones, roughly 95% appearing once. The CDR3 runs 14 residues. Trimming pared 1 base from V and 5 bases from J, leaving 11 bases between. Germline V gene sequence: CDR1 SGHTA, CDR2 FQGNSA. Comment on this clone: As yet, its antigen is unknown.

The chain has TRBV7-2 and TRBJ1-1, with unresolved D. Sample: naive CD4+ T cells sorted from blood. Indicated subset: CD45RA+ positively selected. The clonotype originates from a man younger than 45 in good health. The CDR3 spells CASSLGGVGTEAFF. Here the CDR3 DNA reads TGTGCCAGCAGCTTAGGTGGGGTTGGAACTGAAGCTTTCTTT. Filled out from reference TRBV7-2 and TRBJ1-1, the complete variable domain reads GAGVSQSPSNKVTEKGKDVELRCDPISGHTALYWYRQSLGQGLEFLIYFQGNSAPDKSGLPSDRFSAERTGGSVSTLTIQRTQQEDSAVYLCASSLGGVGTEAFFGQGTRLTVV.